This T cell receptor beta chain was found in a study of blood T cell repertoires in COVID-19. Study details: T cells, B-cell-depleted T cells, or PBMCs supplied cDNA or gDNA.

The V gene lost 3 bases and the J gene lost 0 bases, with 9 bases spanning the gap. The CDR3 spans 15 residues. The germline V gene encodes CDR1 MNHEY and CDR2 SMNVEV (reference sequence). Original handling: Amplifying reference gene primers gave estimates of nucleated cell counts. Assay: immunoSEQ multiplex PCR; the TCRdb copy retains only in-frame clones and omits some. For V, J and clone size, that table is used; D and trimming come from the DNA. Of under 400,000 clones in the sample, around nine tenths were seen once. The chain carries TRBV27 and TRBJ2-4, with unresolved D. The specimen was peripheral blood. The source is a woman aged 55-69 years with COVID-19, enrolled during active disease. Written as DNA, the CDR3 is TGTGCCAGCAGTTTCACAGATCTAGCCAAAAACATTCAGTACTTC. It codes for CASSFTDLAKNIQYF.